This T cell receptor beta chain was observed in a study of blood T cell repertoires in COVID-19. Study background: Sample material is recorded as cDNA or gDNA derived from T cells, B-cell-depleted T cells, or PBMCs.

After removal of 5 bases from V and 6 bases from J, the junction contained 3 bases not matched to a gene. Looked up from germline, CDR1 is LNHDA and CDR2 is SQIVND (reference sequence). The CDR3 spans 12 residues. This clone was detected a few times. Clones were sequenced by immunoSEQ multiplex PCR, and TCRdb holds only the in-frame ones, with some missing. This table has about 300,000 clones, 84% appearing once. Seattle patients were enrolled while actively infected and followed longitudinally. The sequence derives from a human donor with COVID-19, enrolled during active disease. The donor label of this sample is uncertain. The sample taken for sequencing was peripheral blood. V gene TRBV19 combines with J gene TRBJ2-7; 8 bases map to TRBD1. CDR3 amino acids: CASSQGAGEQYF. Here the CDR3 DNA reads TGTGCCAGTAGTCAGGGGGCGGGCGAGCAGTACTTC. Complete variable domain (other parts from reference TRBV19 and TRBJ2-7): DGGITQSPKYLFRKEGQNVTLSCEQNLNHDAMYWYRQDPGQGLRLIYYSQIVNDFQKGDIAEGYSVSREKKESFPLTVTSAQKNPTAFYLCASSQGAGEQYFGPGTRLTVT.